This TCR beta chain was retrieved from a study of OX40 agonist ivuxolimab in advanced cancers. Concerning the study at large: Ivuxolimab, which targeted the costimulatory receptor OX40 (CD134), was an agonistic, fully human IgG2 monoclonal antibody. Peripheral TCRbeta sequencing was intended to test whether TCR sequence diversity was altered and clonal T-cell expansion was caused by ivuxolimab. Intravenous ivuxolimab was administered to patients every 2 weeks at six dose levels: 0.01, 0.1, 0.3, 1.5, 3 and 10 mg/kg. A male proportion of around 81% and a mean age of approximately 55 years, ranging from roughly 20 to 80, were recorded for the dose-escalation cohort. The monotherapy dose-escalation portion (N of about 50 patients) of the phase I ivuxolimab trial is reported in the paper. Patients were allowed to have had prior anti-PD-1, anti-PD-L1 or anti-CTLA-4 therapy, and around 37% of the dose-escalation patients had previously received checkpoint inhibitors. Partial responses were achieved by three dose-escalation patients, of whom one had hepatocellular carcinoma and two had cutaneous melanoma. Of the approximately 50 patients in dose escalation, some 19 had hepatocellular carcinoma, approximately 15 had melanoma, 9 had renal cell carcinoma and 9 had head and neck cancer. What the authors observed across the whole study: After ivuxolimab, CD8+ T cells had more expanded clones than CD4+ T cells on average. Which antigens the clonally expanded peripheral T cells were specific for was not determined. Low levels of normalized T-cell clonal expansion were also seen in some patients who did not respond. In partial responders in the 0.1-3.0 mg/kg groups, normalized peripheral clonal expansion was found to be among the lowest, especially among CD8+ T cells. Clonal expansion of both CD4+ and CD8+ blood T cells was observed from baseline to week 6 at doses 0.1 to 3.0 mg/kg.

Genomic DNA was isolated from the sorted cells so that the TCRbeta CDR3 region could be sequenced. TCRbeta CDR3 regions were sequenced using the immunoSEQ Assay. TCRdb limited this immuneACCESS table to in-frame rearrangements with V and J called. A share of clones is missing; checked studies link under half to unresolved V genes, and the rest is unexplained. The sample includes some 98,000 clones, with 85% to 95% observed a single time. The top ten clonotypes cover roughly 0.27% of the sample. The germline V gene encodes CDR1 LGHNA and CDR2 YNFKEQ. V is cut by 0 bases and J by 6 bases, and the space between the germline ends is 8 bases. The CDR3 numbers 13 residues from cysteine through phenylalanine. Here the CDR3 DNA is all that survives: 39 bases in frame from base 1. Worth noting for this clone: No cognate antigen has been identified for it. It has no much larger one-base neighbor in the sample; base qualities were not kept.

The trial excluded patients who had a history of autoimmune disease or who were on systemic immunosuppression. Peripheral blood for TCR sequencing was collected from all dose cohorts at baseline, on cycle 4 day 1, and on cycle 7 day 1. Samples came from an open-label, multicenter, first-in-human phase I dose-escalation trial of ivuxolimab. Adults with locally advanced or metastatic head and neck squamous cell, hepatocellular, melanoma or renal cell carcinoma were enrolled in the trial. CD4+ and CD8+ T cells were sorted separately from peripheral blood before TCR sequencing. The chain was built from TRBV4-2 and TRBJ1-1, with the D gene not clear enough to name. This sample comprised CD4+ or CD8+ T cells sorted from blood, obtained in a trial of the OX40 agonist ivuxolimab. The sequence derives from an adult with an advanced solid tumor such as melanoma, head and neck, liver or kidney cancer. The nucleotide sequence is given as TGTGCCAGCAGCCAAGAGACAAGGGCTGAAGCTTTCTTT. This codes for CASSQETRAEAFF.